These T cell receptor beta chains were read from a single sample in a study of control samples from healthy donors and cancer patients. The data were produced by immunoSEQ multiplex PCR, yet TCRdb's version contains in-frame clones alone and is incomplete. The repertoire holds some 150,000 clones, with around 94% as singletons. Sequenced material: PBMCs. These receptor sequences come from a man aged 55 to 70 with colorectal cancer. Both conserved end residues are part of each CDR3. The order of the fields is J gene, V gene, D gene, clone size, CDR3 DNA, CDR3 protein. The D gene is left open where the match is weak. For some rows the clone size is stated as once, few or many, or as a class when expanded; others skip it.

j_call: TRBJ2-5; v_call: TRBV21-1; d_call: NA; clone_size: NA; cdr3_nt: TGTGCCAGCAGCAACCGGGACCCAAGGCGGGAGACCCAGTACTTC; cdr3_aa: CASSNRDPRRETQYF
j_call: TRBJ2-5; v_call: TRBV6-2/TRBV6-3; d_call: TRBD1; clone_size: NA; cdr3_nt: TGTGCCAGCAGTTACTCGGACAGGAGGGAGACCCAGTACTTC; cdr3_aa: CASSYSDRRETQYF
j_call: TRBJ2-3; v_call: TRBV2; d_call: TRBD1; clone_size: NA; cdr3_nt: TGTGCCAGCACTCGACAGGGGGCGAGGGATACGCAGTATTTT; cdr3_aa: CASTRQGARDTQYF
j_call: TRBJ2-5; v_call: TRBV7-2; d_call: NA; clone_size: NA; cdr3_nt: TGTGCCAGCAGCTTAGAATGGGGGGCGCAAGAGACCCAGTACTTC; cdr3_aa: CASSLEWGAQETQYF
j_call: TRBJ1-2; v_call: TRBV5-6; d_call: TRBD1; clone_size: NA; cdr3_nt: TGTGCCAGCAGCACCTCTCAGGGGGCAAAAACTCAAAACTATGGCTACACCTTC; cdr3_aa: CASSTSQGAKTQNYGYTF
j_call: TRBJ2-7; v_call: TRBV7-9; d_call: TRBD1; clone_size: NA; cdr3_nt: TGTGCCAGCAGCTCCTCAGGGACAGGGGAGACCTACGAGCAGTACTTC; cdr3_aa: CASSSSGTGETYEQYF
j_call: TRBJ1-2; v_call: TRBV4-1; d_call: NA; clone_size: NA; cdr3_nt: TGCGCCAGCAGCCAACGGGACTTTAACTATGGCTACACCTTC; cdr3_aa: CASSQRDFNYGYTF
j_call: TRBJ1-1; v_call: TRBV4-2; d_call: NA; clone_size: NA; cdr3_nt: TGTGCCAGCAGCCAAGAGTTGACGGTTAACACTGAAGCTTTCTTT; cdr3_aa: CASSQELTVNTEAFF
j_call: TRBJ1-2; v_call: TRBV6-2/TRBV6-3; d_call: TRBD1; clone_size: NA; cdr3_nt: TGTGCCAGCAGTTACCCCGGGGACAGCCTAAACTATGGCTACACCTTC; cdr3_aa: CASSYPGDSLNYGYTF
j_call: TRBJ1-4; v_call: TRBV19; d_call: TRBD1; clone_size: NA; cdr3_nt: TGTGCCAGTAGTTCCAAGGACAGGCTTGCAACTAATGAAAAACTGTTTTTT; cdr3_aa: CASSSKDRLATNEKLFF
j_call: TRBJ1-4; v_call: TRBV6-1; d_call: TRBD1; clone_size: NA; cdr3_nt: TGTGCCAGCAGTGAGCCGGGACAGGGGGATGAAAAACTGTTTTTT; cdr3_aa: CASSEPGQGDEKLFF
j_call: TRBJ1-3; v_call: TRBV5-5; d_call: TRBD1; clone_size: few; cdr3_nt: TGTGCCAGCAGTTACGACAGGGGCTCTGGAAACACCATATATTTT; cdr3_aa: CASSYDRGSGNTIYF
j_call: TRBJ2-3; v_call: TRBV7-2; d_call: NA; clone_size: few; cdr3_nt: TGTGCCAGCAGCTTAGTGGCGTCCTTGATTAGCACAGATACGCAGTATTTT; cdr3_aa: CASSLVASLISTDTQYF
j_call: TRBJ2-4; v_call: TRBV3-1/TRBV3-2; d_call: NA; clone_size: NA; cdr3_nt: TGTGCCAGCAGAGGGGACGGGTCCAAAAACATTCAGTACTTC; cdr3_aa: CASRGDGSKNIQYF
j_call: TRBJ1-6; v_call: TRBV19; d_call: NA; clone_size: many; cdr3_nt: TGTGCCAGTAGTATAGGCGGGGCAGCTTCACCCCTCCACTTT; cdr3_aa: CASSIGGAASPLHF
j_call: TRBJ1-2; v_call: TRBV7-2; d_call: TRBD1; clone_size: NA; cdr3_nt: TGTGCCAGCAGCCTAGGGACAGGCCTTTACTATGGCTACACCTTC; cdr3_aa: CASSLGTGLYYGYTF
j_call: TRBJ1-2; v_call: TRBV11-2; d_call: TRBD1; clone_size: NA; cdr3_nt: TGTGCCAGCAGCTCGCAACAGGGGCCCTATGGCTACACCTTC; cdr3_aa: CASSSQQGPYGYTF
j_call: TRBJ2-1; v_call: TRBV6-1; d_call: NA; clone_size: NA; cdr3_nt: TGTGCCAGCAGTGAAGGGGCCCGGGTTGACAATGAGCAGTTCTTC; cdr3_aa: CASSEGARVDNEQFF
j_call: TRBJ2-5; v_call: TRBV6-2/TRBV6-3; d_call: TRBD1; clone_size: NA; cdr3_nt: TGTGCCAGCAGTTCCGGGACAGACTTTCAAGAGACCCAGTACTTC; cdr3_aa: CASSSGTDFQETQYF
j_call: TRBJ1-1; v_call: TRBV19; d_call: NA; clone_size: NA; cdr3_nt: TGTGCCAGTAGTAAGGCAGGGGACACTGAAGCTTTCTTT; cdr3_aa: CASSKAGDTEAFF
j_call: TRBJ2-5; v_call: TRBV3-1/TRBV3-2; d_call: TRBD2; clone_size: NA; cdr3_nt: TGTGCCAGCAGCCCTCCTCGGGGGGGCGCCGCTACGGCCCAGTACTTC; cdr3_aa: CASSPPRGGAATAQYF
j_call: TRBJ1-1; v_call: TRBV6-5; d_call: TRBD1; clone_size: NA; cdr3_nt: TGTGCCAGCAGTTACTCGGCGGGACAGGGTCCCGAAGCTTTCTTT; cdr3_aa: CASSYSAGQGPEAFF
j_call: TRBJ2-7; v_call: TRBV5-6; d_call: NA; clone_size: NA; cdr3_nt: TGTGCCAGCAGCTTTACACCCTCGGGGATCTACGAGCAGTACTTC; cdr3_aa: CASSFTPSGIYEQYF
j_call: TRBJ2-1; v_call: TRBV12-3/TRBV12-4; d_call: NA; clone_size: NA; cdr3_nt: TGTGCCAGCAGTTTTGGACTATACAATGAGCAGTTCTTC; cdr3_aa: CASSFGLYNEQFF
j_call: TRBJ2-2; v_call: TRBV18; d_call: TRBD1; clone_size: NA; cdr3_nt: TGTGCCAGCTCACCGACAGGGACAAACACCGGGGAGCTGTTTTTT; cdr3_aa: CASSPTGTNTGELFF
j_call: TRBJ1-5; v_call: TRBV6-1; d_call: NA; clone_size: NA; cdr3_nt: TGTGCCAGCAGTGAGCGGCCCCAGCATTTT; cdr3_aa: CASSERPQHF
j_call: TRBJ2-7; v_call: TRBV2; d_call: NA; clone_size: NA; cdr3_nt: TGTGCCAGCACCCTTCACGGCTACGAGCAGTACTTC; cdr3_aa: CASTLHGYEQYF
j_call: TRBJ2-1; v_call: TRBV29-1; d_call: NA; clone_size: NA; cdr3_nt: TGCAGCGTTGCAACGACGCTAGTTCCGAACAATGAGCAGTTCTTC; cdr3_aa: CSVATTLVPNNEQFF
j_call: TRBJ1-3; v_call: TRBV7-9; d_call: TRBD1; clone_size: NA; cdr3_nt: TGTGCCAGCAGCCTGCCGACAGGGGGCTCTGGAAACACCATATATTTT; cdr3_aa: CASSLPTGGSGNTIYF
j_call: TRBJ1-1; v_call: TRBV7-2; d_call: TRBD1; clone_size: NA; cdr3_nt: TGTGCCAGCAGCTCGGGACAGATGAACACTGAAGCTTTCTTT; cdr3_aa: CASSSGQMNTEAFF
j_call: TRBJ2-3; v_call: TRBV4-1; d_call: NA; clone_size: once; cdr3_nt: TGCGCCAGCAGCCAAGGCAGGGACCTTAGCACAGATACGCAGTATTTT; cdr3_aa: CASSQGRDLSTDTQYF
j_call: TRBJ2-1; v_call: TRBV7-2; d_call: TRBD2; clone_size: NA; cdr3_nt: TGTGCCAGCAGCATACGTCCGGGGACTATTCGTACTGAGCAGTTCTTC; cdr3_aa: CASSIRPGTIRTEQFF
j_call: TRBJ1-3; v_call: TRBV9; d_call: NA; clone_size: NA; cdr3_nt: TGTGCCAGCAGCGTGGGGGGCGCGTCTGGAAACACCATATATTTT; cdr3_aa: CASSVGGASGNTIYF
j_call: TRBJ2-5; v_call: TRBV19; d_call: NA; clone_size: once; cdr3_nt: TGTGCCAGTACCCCTAGCGGAGGCCAGGGGGAGACCCAGTACTTC; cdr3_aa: CASTPSGGQGETQYF
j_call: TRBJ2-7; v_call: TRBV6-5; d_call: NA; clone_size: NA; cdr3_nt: TGTGCCAGCAACCGCGACACCAGCTACGAGCAGTACTTC; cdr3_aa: CASNRDTSYEQYF
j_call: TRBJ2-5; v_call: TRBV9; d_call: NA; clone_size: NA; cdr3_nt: TGTGCCAGCAGCGTAGCTGGGGGGGAGACCCAGTACTTC; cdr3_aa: CASSVAGGETQYF
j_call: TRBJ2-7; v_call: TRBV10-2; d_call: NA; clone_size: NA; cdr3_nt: TGCGCCAGCAGTGAGGGGACCTACGAGCAGTACTTC; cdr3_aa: CASSEGTYEQYF
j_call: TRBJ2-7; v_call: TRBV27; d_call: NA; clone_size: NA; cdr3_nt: TGTGCCAGCAGCCCAACCCCCTCCTACGAGCAGTACTTC; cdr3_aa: CASSPTPSYEQYF
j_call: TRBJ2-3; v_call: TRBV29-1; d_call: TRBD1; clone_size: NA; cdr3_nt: TGCAGCGTCCGGCCGGGGACAGTAACAGATACGCAGTATTTT; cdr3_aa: CSVRPGTVTDTQYF
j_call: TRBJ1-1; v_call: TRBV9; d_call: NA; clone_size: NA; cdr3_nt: TGTGCCAGCAGCGTAGACGTAAACACTGAAGCTTTCTTT; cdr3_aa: CASSVDVNTEAFF
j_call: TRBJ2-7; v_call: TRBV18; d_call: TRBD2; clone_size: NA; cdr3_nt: TGTGCCAGCTCACCTGCTAGCGGGAGCTCCTACGAGCAGTACTTC; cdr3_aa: CASSPASGSSYEQYF
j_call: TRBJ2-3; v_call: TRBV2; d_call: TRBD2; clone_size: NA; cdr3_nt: TGTGCCAGCAGGGCGACTAGCGGGGGGACAGATACGCAGTATTTT; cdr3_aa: CASRATSGGTDTQYF
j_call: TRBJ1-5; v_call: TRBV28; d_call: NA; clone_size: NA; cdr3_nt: TGTGCCAGCAAGGGGAAGGGCAATCAGCCCCAGCATTTT; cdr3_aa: CASKGKGNQPQHF
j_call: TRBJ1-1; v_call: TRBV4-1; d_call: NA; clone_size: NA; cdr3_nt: TGCGCCAGCAGCCAAGATGTGAACACTGAAGCTTTCTTT; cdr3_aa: CASSQDVNTEAFF
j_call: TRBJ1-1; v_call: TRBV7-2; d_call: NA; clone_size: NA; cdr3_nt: TGTGCCAGCGCTTGGGGGGCGGGGGACACTGAAGCTTTCTTT; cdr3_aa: CASAWGAGDTEAFF
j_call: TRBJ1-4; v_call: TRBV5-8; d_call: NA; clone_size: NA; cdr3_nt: TGTGCCAGCAGCAAGAGTGGGCCTCCGGAAGAGCGTGAAAAACTGTTTTTT; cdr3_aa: CASSKSGPPEEREKLFF
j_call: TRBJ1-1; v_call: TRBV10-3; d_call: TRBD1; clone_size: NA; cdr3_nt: TGTGCCACACAGGGGGCGCGGACTGAAGCTTTCTTT; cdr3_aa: CATQGARTEAFF
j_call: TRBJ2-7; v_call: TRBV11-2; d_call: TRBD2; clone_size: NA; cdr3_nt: TGTGCCAGCAGCTTAGGAGCGGGGGTGTCCTACGAGCAGTACTTC; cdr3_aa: CASSLGAGVSYEQYF
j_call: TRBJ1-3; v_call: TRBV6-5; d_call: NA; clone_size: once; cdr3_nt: TGTGCCAGCAGTTACTCTCCTGGAAACACCATATATTTT; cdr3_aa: CASSYSPGNTIYF
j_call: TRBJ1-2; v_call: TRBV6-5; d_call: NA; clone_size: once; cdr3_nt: TGTGCCAGCAGTTACTCTAGGGATAACTATGGCTACACCTTC; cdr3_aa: CASSYSRDNYGYTF
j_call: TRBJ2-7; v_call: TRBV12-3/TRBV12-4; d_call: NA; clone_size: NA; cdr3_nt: TGTGCCACCAAGTCCGAATCTCTAAACGAGCAGTACTTC; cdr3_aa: CATKSESLNEQYF
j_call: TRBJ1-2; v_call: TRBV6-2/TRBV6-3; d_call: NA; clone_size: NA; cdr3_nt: TGTGCCAGCAGTTACTCGGGCCGGCCCTATGGCTACACCTTC; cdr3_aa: CASSYSGRPYGYTF
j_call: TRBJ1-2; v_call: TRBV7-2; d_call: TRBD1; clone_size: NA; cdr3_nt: TGTGCCAGCAGCACACCAGGGGGCGAGAGAGGCTACACCTTC; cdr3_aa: CASSTPGGERGYTF
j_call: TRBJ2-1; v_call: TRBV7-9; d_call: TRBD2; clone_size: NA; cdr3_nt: TGTGCCAGCAGCCCCTGGGCGCGGGGGGGCGGGTCCTACAATGAGCAGTTCTTC; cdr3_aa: CASSPWARGGGSYNEQFF
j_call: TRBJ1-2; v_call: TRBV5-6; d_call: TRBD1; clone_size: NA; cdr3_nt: TGTGCCAGCAGCTTTGGACAGGGAGCCTATGGCTACACCTTC; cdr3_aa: CASSFGQGAYGYTF